These 18 T cell receptor beta chains were sequenced from one sample in a study of cytomegalovirus exposure and HLA in healthy donors (dated by TCRdb to about 2017). Libraries were prepared through the immunoSEQ multiplex PCR assay. For the multiplex PCR, a mixture combining 60 forward primers for TCR Vbeta segments and 13 reverse primers for TCR Jbeta segments was used. TCRdb provides this immuneACCESS table in a form limited to in-frame rearrangements. Some clones are lacking; in checked studies, under half of them reflect an unresolved V gene, and why the rest are absent is not known. Here the sample has roughly 180,000 clones; 84% occur a single time. The ten largest clones add up to roughly 1% of the sample. Sequenced input: PBMCs. Receptors originate from a man between 25 and 39 years old in good health and CMV-seronegative.

This clone has only a few counts. The chain is built from TRBV2 and TRBJ1-5; 8 positions match TRBD1. After removal of 4 bases from V and 3 bases from J, the junction contained 5 bases not matched to a gene. The germline V gene has CDR1 SNHLY and CDR2 FYNNEI. CDR3 length equals 15 residues. The CDR3 protein is CASSGQGSNNQPQHF. CDR3 nucleotides: TGTGCCAGCAGTGGACAGGGGAGCAACAATCAGCCCCAGCATTTT.

The table lists this clone with a count of one. The chain employs TRBV13 and TRBJ2-5; TRBD1 might be the D (5 bases). Judging by the DNA end, TRBJ2-7 fits better; the J call may be wrong. CDR1 PRHDT and CDR2 FYEKMQ come from the germline V gene (reference sequence). The CDR3 is 14 amino acids. In DNA form, the CDR3 reads TGTGCCAGCAGCTTACAGGTCAGGGCCTACGAGCAGTACTTC. It yields the protein CASSLQVRAYEQYF.

The chain couples TRBV29-1 to TRBJ1-2; tentative D call: TRBD1 (5 bases). The germline CDR1 and CDR2 sequences are SQVTM and ANQGSEA. The germline V and J ends were trimmed by 3 bases and 7 bases, with 12 bases remaining between them. The CDR3 has 12 residues. CDR3 loop: CSVDPTGSGYTF. CDR3 nucleotides: TGCAGCGTTGACCCCACAGGTTCTGGCTACACCTTC.

The V and J genes are TRBV6-6 and TRBJ1-5, with D hard to call. V was clipped by 2 bases and J by 7 bases, with 12 bases between them. The CDR3 runs to 14 residues. Germline V gene sequence: CDR1 MNHNY, CDR2 SVGAGI (reference sequence). The CDR3 nucleotides read TGTGCCAGCAGTTACGAAGTGCGGGAACAGCCCCAGCATTTT. It yields the protein CASSYEVREQPQHF.

The chain has TRBV7-9 and TRBJ2-7; 7 bases fit TRBD1. CDR1 is SEHNR and CDR2 is FQNEAQ in the germline V gene (reference sequence). The CDR3 spans 14 residues. The trim removed 5 bases at V and 1 base at J, leaving 5 bases unmatched. The CDR3: CASSPQGSSYEQYF. The CDR3 DNA sequence: TGTGCCAGCAGCCCACAGGGGAGTTCCTACGAGCAGTACTTC.

This clone was counted many times. The chain combines TRBV5-6 with TRBJ2-3; 10 bases agree with TRBD2. This CDR3 contains 16 residues. The V gene's germline CDR1 is SGHDT and CDR2 YYEEEE. J gave up 5 bases and V 0 bases, and 6 bases lay outside the gene matches. CDR3 residues: CASSLASGGAVDTQYF. As DNA, the CDR3 is TGTGCCAGCAGCTTGGCCAGCGGGGGGGCGGTAGATACGCAGTATTTT.

The rearrangement links TRBV7-3 to TRBJ2-3; D gene uncertain. With 2 bases removed from V and 2 bases from J, the gap between germline ends came to 5 bases. CDR3 length equals 13 residues. In germline, CDR1 is SGHTA, CDR2 FQGTGA. This CDR3 is CASSLQNTDTQYF. The CDR3 nucleotides are TGTGCCAGCAGCTTACAGAACACAGATACGCAGTATTTT.

The chain has TRBV11-1 and TRBJ2-1, with D maybe TRBD2 (5 bases). The length of the CDR3 is 13 residues. V lost 3 bases, J lost 15 bases, and 18 bases lay in between. CDR1 SGHAT and CDR2 FQDESV come from the germline V gene (reference sequence). Written as DNA, the CDR3 is TGTGCCAGCAGCTTGGCGAGAGGCGGAGAGGGGTTCTTC. Translating it yields CASSLARGGEGFF.

The chain links TRBV19 to TRBJ1-5, with TRBD1 identical over 10 bases. There are 19 residues in the CDR3. V gave up 6 bases and J gave up 0 bases; unmatched junction bases: 14. Germline CDR1 and CDR2: LNHDA and SQIVND (reference sequence). CDR3 DNA sequence: TGTGCCAGTAGGCAGACAGGGGGCCTCGGATCAGGTAGCAATCAGCCCCAGCATTTT. This encodes CASRQTGGLGSGSNQPQHF.

The gene calls are TRBV16 and TRBJ1-5; D gene unclear. V lost 2 bases, J lost 0 bases, and 17 bases lay in between. The CDR3 is 18 amino acids. Germline CDR1 is KGHSY and CDR2 is FQNENV. The CDR3 is CASSQLSGAYHSNQPQHF. CDR3 nucleotide sequence: TGTGCCAGCAGCCAACTTTCTGGAGCCTACCATAGCAATCAGCCCCAGCATTTT.

The chain links TRBV4-1 to TRBJ2-3; 7 nucleotides line up with TRBD1. The length of the CDR3 is 16 residues. CDR1 and CDR2 (germline): MGHRA, YSYEKL. Trimming cost V 2 bases and J 5 bases; bases outside gene matches: 10. The CDR3 spells CASSQPRSGGRDTQYF. In DNA form, the CDR3 reads TGCGCCAGCAGCCAACCGCGGTCAGGGGGAAGAGATACGCAGTATTTT.

There are a few counts of this clone. The genes are TRBV27 and TRBJ2-1; 8 nucleotides match TRBD1. J was trimmed by 1 base and V by 3 bases; bases with no gene match: 2. Germline assignment: CDR1 MNHEY and CDR2 SMNVEV (reference sequence). The CDR3 covers 15 residues. The CDR3 sequence is CASSFRTGSYNEQFF. CDR3 bases: TGTGCCAGCAGTTTTAGGACAGGGTCCTACAATGAGCAGTTCTTC.

The chain combines TRBV5-4 with TRBJ1-1, with 12 bases lining up with TRBD1. V lost 3 bases and J lost 3; bases outside the gene matches: 6. The CDR3 sequence is 16 residues long. Germline V CDR1 and CDR2: SGHNT, YYREEE (reference sequence). DNA for the CDR3: TGTGCCAGCAGCTCCGGGACAGGGGGCGACGACACTGAAGCTTTCTTT. Translating it yields CASSSGTGGDDTEAFF.

The CDR3 DNA reads TGCGCCAGCAGCCTTTCGACAGGGAACTATGGCTACACCTTC. Its translation is CASSLSTGNYGYTF. The V and J genes are TRBV5-1 and TRBJ1-2, with TRBD1 matching 7 bases. CDR3 length: 14 amino acids. CDR1 is SGHRS and CDR2 is YFSETQ in the germline V gene. The ends lost 4 bases at V and 2 bases at J; junction bases unmatched: 5.

This clone was counted once. The chain employs TRBV7-3 and TRBJ2-6, with 8 bases fitting TRBD1. CDR3 size: 18 residues. Germline V gene data show CDR1 as SGHTA and CDR2 as FQGTGA. Trimming took 5 bases from V and 3 from J; bases not matched to a gene: 12. Written as DNA, the CDR3 is TGTGCCAGCAGCACCAAAGGACAGGGAAGGGATGGGGCCAACGTCCTGACTTTC. Protein product: CASSTKGQGRDGANVLTF.

This clone was observed a handful of times. The CDR3 is CASSPILEASGRNEQFF. DNA of the CDR3: TGTGCCAGCAGCCCTATACTTGAGGCTAGCGGGAGGAATGAGCAGTTCTTC. The chain is built from TRBV11-3 and TRBJ2-1; TRBD2 aligns across 11 bases. The CDR3 consists of 17 residues. The germline gives CDR1 SGHNT, CDR2 YENEEA. The J segment lost 7 bases and the V segment lost 5 bases, leaving 13 bases of the junction unmatched.

The chain has TRBV29-1 and TRBJ1-2; D is undetermined. Germline CDR1 SQVTM, CDR2 ANQGSEA. V lost 1 base and J 2 bases, leaving 26 bases between the germline ends. The length of the CDR3 is 19 residues. CDR3 region: CSVEGWSVREENPNYGYTF. The CDR3 DNA reads as TGCAGCGTTGAAGGGTGGTCCGTAAGGGAGGAGAACCCAAACTATGGCTACACCTTC.

This chain joins TRBV19 and TRBJ1-4, with a weak D call TRBD1 (6 bases). The CDR3 is made up of 13 amino acids. Germline V CDR1 and CDR2: LNHDA, SQIVND (reference sequence). Trimming pared 7 bases from V and 14 bases from J, leaving 20 bases between. This CDR3 reads CASNPGGSPNLFF. Here the CDR3 DNA reads TGTGCCAGTAACCCTGGGGGCAGTCCAAACCTGTTTTTT.